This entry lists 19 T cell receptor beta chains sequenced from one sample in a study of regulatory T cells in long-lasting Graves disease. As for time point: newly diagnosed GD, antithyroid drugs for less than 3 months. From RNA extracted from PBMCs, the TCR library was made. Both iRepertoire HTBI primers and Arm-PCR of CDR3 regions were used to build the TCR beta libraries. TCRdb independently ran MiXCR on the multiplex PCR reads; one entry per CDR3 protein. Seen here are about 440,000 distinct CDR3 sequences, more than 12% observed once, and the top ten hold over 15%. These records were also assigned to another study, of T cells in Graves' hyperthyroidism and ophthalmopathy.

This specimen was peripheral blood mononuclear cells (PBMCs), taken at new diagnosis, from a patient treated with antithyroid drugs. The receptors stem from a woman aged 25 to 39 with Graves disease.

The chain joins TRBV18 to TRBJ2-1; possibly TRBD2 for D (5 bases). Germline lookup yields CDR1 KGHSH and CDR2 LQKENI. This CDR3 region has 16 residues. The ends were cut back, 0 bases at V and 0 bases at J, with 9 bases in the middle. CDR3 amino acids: CASSPPAGSSYNEQFF. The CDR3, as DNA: TGTGCCAGCTCACCACCGGCTGGGAGCTCCTACAATGAGCAGTTCTTC.

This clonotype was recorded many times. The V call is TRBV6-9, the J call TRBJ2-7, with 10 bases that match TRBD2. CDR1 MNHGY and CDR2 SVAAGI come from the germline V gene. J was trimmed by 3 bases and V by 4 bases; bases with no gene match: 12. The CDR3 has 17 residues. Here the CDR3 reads CASSFGGAGGDYYEQYF. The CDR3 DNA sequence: TGTGCCAGCAGTTTCGGGGGAGCGGGAGGGGACTACTACGAGCAGTACTTC.

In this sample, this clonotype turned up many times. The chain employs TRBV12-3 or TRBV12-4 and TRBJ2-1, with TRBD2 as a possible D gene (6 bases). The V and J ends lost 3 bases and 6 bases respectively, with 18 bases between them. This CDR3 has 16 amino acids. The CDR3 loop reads CASSFHFGSLGNEQFF. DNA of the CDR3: TGTGCCAGCAGTTTTCATTTCGGGAGCTTGGGCAATGAGCAGTTCTTC.

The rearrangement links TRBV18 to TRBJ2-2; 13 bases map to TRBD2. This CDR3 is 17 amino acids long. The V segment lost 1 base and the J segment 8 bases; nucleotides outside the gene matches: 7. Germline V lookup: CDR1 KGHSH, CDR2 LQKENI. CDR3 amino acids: CASSPLWTSGSDGELFF. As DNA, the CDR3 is TGTGCCAGCTCACCACTTTGGACTAGCGGGAGTGATGGGGAGCTGTTTTTT.

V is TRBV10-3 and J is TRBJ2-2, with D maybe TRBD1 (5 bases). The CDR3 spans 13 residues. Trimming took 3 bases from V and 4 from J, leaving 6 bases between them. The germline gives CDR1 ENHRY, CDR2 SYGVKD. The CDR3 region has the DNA TGTGCCATCAGTGAAGGGGCCACCGGGGAGCTGTTTTTT. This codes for CAISEGATGELFF.

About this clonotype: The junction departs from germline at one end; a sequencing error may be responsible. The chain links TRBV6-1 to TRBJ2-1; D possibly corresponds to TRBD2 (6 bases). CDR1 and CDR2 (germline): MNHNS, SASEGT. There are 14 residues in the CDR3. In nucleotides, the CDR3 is TGCGCCAGCATGCGGGGAGGTTCCTACAATGAGCAGTTCTTC. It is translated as CASMRGGSYNEQFF.

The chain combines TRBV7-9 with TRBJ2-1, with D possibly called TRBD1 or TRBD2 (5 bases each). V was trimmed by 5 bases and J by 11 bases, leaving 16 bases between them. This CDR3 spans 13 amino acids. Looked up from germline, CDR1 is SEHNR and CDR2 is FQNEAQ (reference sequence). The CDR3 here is CASSPRPGTQQFF. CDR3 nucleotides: TGTGCCAGCAGCCCCCGGCCCGGGACCCAGCAGTTCTTC.

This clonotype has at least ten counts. CDR3 region: CASSLRVPSGNTIYF. CDR3 DNA: TGTGCCAGCAGCTTAAGGGTACCCTCTGGAAACACCATATATTTT. This chain uses TRBV7-2 with TRBJ1-3, with D hard to call. CDR3 length equals 15 residues. The germline gives CDR1 SGHTA, CDR2 FQGNSA. V dropped 2 bases and J dropped 0 bases, with 8 bases sitting between them.

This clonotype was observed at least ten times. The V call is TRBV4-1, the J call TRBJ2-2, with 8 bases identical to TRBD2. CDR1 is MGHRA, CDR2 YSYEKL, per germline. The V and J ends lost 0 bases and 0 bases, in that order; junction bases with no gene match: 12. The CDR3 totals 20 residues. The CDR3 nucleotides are TGCGCCAGCAGCCAAGATCCCGACGGGAGGGACCTCGCGAACACCGGGGAGCTGTTTTTT. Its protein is CASSQDPDGRDLANTGELFF.

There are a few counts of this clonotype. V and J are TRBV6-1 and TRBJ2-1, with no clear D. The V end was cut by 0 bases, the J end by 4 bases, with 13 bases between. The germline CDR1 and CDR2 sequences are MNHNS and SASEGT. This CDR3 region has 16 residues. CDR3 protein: CASSEAEQPIYNEQFF. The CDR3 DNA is TGTGCCAGCAGTGAAGCTGAGCAGCCTATTTACAATGAGCAGTTCTTC.

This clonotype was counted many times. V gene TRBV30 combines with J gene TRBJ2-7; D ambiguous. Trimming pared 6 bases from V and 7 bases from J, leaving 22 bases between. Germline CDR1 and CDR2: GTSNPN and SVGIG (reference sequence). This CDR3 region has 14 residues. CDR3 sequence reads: CACNPKGRPREQYF. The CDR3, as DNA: TGTGCCTGTAATCCTAAAGGCCGTCCACGGGAGCAGTACTTC.

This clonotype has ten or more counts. The CDR3 here is CASSSDPGGGSPLHF. The CDR3, as DNA: TGCGCCAGCAGCTCGGATCCTGGAGGAGGTTCACCCCTCCACTTT. V and J are TRBV5-1 and TRBJ1-6; D remains ambiguous. The CDR3 consists of 15 residues. CDR1 and CDR2 (germline): SGHRS, YFSETQ. V was pared by 3 bases and J by 9 bases, with 16 bases between.

CDR3 bases: TGTGCCACCCGAGAAGGTGAGCAGTACTTC. Residues: CATREGEQYF. J is TRBJ2-7 and V is TRBV10-3, with D unresolved. Germline CDR1 and CDR2: ENHRY and SYGVKD. V gave up 10 bases and J gave up 7 bases, with 11 bases separating them. CDR3 size: 10 residues.

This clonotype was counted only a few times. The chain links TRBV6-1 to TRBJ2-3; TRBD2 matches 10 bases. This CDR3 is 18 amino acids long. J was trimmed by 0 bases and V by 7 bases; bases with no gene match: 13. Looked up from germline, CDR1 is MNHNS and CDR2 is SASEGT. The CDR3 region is CASKRGTSVTQSTDTQYF. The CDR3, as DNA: TGTGCCAGCAAACGCGGGACTAGCGTCACCCAAAGCACAGATACGCAGTATTTT.

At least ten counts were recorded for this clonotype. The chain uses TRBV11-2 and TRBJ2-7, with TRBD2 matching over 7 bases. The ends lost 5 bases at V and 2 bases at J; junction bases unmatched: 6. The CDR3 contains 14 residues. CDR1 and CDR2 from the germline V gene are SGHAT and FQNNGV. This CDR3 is CASSGTTPTYEQYF. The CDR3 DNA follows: TGTGCCAGCAGCGGGACTACTCCTACCTACGAGCAGTACTTC.

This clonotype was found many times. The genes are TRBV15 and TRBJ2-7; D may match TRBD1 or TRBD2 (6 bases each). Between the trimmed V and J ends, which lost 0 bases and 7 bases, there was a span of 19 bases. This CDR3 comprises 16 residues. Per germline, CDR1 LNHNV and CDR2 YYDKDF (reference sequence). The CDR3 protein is CATSRESRGAVREQYF. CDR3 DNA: TGTGCCACCAGCAGAGAGTCGAGGGGGGCCGTGCGGGAGCAGTACTTC.

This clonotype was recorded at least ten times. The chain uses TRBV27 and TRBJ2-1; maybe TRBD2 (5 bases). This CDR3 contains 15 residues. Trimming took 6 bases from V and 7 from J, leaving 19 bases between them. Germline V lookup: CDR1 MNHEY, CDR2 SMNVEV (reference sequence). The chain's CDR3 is CASSRLPYLMNEQFF. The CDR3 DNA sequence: TGTGCCAGCAGCCGACTACCGTATCTAATGAATGAGCAGTTCTTC.

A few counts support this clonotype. DNA of the CDR3: TGTGCCAAATCTAGCGGGAGGGCCAATGAGCAGTTCTTC. Translation: CAKSSGRANEQFF. The gene calls are TRBV2 and TRBJ2-1; 12 bases map to TRBD2. Germline V gene sequence: CDR1 SNHLY, CDR2 FYNNEI. J was trimmed by 6 bases and V by 10 bases; bases with no gene match: 4. The CDR3 extends over 13 amino acids.

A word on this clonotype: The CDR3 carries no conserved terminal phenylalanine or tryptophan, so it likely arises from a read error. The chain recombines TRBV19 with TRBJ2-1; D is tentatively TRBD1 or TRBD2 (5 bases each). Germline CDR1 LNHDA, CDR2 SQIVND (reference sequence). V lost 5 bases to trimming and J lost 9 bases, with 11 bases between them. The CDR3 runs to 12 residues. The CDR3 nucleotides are TGTGCCAGTAGTCTTCTCGGGGCTGAGCAGTTCCTC. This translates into CASSLLGAEQFL.